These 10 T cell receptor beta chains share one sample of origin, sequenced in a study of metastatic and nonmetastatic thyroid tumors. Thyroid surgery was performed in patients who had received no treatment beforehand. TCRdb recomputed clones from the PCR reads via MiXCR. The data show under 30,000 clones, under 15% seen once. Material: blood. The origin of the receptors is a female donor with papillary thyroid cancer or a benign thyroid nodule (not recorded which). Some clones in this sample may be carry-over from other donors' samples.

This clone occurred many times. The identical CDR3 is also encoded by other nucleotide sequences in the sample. CDR3 sequence: CSVGLAGETQYF. The CDR3 bases are TGCAGCGTTGGGCTAGCGGGAGAGACCCAGTACTTC. This chain uses TRBV29-1 with TRBJ2-5; 8 nucleotides line up with TRBD2. CDR1 is SQVTM and CDR2 is ANQGSEA in the germline V gene. J lost 4 bases, V lost 4 bases, and 2 bases had no gene match. The CDR3 contains 12 residues. Using reference TRBV29-1 and TRBJ2-5 for the parts outside the CDR3, the full variable domain is SAVISQKPSRDICQRGTSLTIQCQVDSQVTMMFWYRQQPGQSLTLIATANQGSEATYESGFVIDKFPISRPNLTFSTLTVSNMSPEDSSIYLCSVGLAGETQYFGPGTRLLVL.

The CDR3 region is CASSQGVSNQPQHF. CDR3 DNA sequence: TGTGCCAGCAGCCAAGGGGTTAGCAATCAGCCCCAGCATTTT. The chain is built from TRBV14 and TRBJ1-5; no definite D call. V lost 1 base, J lost 0 bases, and 4 bases lay in between. The CDR3 loop spans 14 amino acids. Germline lookup yields CDR1 SGHDN and CDR2 FVKESK.

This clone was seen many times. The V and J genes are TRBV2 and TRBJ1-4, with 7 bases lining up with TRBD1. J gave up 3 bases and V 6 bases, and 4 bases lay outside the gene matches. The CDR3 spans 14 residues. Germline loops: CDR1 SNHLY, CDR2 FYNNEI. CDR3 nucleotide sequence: TGTGCCAGCAGGCGGGACAGATCTAATGAAAAACTGTTTTTT. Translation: CASRRDRSNEKLFF.

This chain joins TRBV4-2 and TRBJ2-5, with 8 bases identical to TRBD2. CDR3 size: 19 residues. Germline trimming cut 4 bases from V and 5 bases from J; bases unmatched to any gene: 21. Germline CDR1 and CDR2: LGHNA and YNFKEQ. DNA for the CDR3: TGTGCCAGCAGCCCACCCCTCGTCCAGCGGGGGTCCCCCATGGAGACCCAGTACTTC. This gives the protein CASSPPLVQRGSPMETQYF.

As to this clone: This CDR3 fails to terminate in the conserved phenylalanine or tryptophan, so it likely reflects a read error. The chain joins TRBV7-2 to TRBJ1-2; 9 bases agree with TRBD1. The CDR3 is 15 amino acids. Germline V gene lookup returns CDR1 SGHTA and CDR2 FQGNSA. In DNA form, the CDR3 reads TGTGCTAGCAGCTTAGTGGGACAGGGAGACTATGGCTACACCTTG. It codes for CASSLVGQGDYGYTL.

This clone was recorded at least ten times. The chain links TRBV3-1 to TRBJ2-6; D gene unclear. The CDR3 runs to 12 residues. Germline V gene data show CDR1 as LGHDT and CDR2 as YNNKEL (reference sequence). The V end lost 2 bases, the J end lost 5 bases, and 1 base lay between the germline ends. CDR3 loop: CASSQRANVLTF. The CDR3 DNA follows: TGTGCCAGCAGCCAAAGGGCCAACGTCCTGACTTTC.

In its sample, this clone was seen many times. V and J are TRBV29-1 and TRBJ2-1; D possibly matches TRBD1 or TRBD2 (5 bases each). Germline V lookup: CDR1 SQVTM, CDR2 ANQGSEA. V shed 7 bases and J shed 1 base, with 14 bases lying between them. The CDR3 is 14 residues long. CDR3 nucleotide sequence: TGCAGCGCCAGAGGGGTTAAGTCCTACAATGAGCAGTTCTTC. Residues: CSARGVKSYNEQFF.

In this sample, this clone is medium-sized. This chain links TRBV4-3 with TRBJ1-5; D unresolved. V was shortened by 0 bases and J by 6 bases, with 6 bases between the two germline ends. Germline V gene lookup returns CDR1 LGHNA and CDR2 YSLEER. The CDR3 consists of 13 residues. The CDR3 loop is CASSQDPGQPQHF. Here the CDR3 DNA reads TGCGCCAGCAGCCAAGATCCCGGTCAGCCCCAGCATTTT.

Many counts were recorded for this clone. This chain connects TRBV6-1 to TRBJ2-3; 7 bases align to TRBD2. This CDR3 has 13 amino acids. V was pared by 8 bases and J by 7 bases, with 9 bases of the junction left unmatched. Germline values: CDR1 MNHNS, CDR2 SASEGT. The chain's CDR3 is CASARESKNTQYF. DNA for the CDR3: TGTGCCAGCGCGCGGGAGAGTAAAAATACGCAGTATTTT.

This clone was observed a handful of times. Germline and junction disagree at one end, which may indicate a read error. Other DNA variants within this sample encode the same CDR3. Here the CDR3 DNA reads TGTGCCAGTAGCCAAGCTAGGTTGGACACAGATACGCAGTACTTT. The encoded protein is CASSQARLDTDTQYF. J is TRBJ2-3 and V is TRBV3-1; TRBD1 is a possible D gene (5 bases). Germline V lookup: CDR1 LGHDT, CDR2 YNNKEL (reference sequence). The CDR3 loop spans 15 amino acids.